These 10 T cell receptor beta chains originate from one sample sequenced in a study of shared clonotypes between healthy human individuals. This table comes from immunoSEQ multiplex PCR, and its TCRdb copy is limited to in-frame clones, with some not included. Among about 680,000 clones listed, around two thirds were seen once. Sequencing input: memory CD4+ T cells sorted from blood. Subset given: CD45RA-negative fraction. Receptors were obtained from a woman aged 25 to 39 in good health.

The chain recombines TRBV11-2 with TRBJ2-1; tentatively, D is TRBD2 (5 bases). The CDR3 loop spans 15 amino acids. CDR1 is SGHAT and CDR2 is FQNNGV in the germline V gene. Trimming stripped 1 base from V and 6 bases from J, with 13 bases between. Here the CDR3 reads CASSLARVASNEQFF. CDR3 DNA sequence: TGTGCCAGCAGCTTAGCGAGGGTTGCCAGCAATGAGCAGTTCTTC. Full variable domain (outside the CDR3, taken from reference TRBV11-2 and TRBJ2-1): EAGVAQSPRYKIIEKRQSVAFWCNPISGHATLYWYQQILGQGPKLLIQFQNNGVVDDSQLPKDRFSAERLKGVDSTLKIQPAKLEDSAVYLCASSLARVASNEQFFGPGTRLTVL.

The CDR3 coding sequence is TGTGCAACATGGGGTCCTACTAGGAACACTGAAGCTTTCTTT. It is translated as CATWGPTRNTEAFF. The gene calls are TRBV28 and TRBJ1-1, with no clear D. The length of the CDR3 is 14 residues. Germline values: CDR1 MDHEN, CDR2 SYDVKM.

This chain uses TRBV6-5 with TRBJ1-1; possibly TRBD1 for D (5 bases). Looked up from germline, CDR1 is MNHEY and CDR2 is SVGAGI. With 4 bases removed from V and 3 bases from J, the gap between germline ends came to 15 bases. This CDR3 contains 15 residues. The CDR3 DNA sequence: TGTGCCAGCAGTTGGACCAGCTCGGGGGACACTGAAGCTTTCTTT. Residues: CASSWTSSGDTEAFF.

With regard to this clone: The sample carries other DNA sequences with the same CDR3. The chain links TRBV5-4 to TRBJ2-5; D unclear. Germline V gives CDR1 SGHNT, CDR2 YYREEE (reference sequence). The V end was cut by 0 bases, the J end by 3 bases, with 9 bases between. This CDR3 has 14 amino acids. The CDR3 reads CASSLVGREETQYF. DNA of the CDR3: TGTGCCAGCAGCTTGGTCGGTCGGGAAGAGACCCAGTACTTC.

The rearrangement links TRBV7-3 to TRBJ2-1; 10 nucleotides match TRBD2. CDR3 length equals 19 residues. CDR1 SGHTA and CDR2 FQGTGA come from the germline V gene. The J segment lost 1 base and the V segment lost 2 bases, leaving 11 bases of the junction unmatched. The CDR3 loop is CASSLVGLAGVGSYNEQFF. The CDR3 DNA follows: TGTGCCAGCAGCTTAGTAGGCCTAGCGGGAGTTGGGTCCTACAATGAGCAGTTCTTC.

This chain links TRBV7-2 with TRBJ2-3; 7 positions agree with TRBD2. The CDR3 loop spans 16 amino acids. Germline trimming cut 5 bases from V and 4 bases from J; bases unmatched to any gene: 12. Germline CDR1 is SGHTA and CDR2 is FQGNSA. The CDR3 DNA reads as TGTGCCAGCAGCGGGGGGGGTCGGTTCATATCAGATACGCAGTATTTT. Translation gives CASSGGGRFISDTQYF.

The J gene is TRBJ2-1, the V gene TRBV6-5, with D maybe TRBD2 (6 bases). Trimming removed 5 bases at V and 6 bases at J, with 17 bases between. In germline, CDR1 is MNHEY, CDR2 SVGAGI. The CDR3 runs to 15 residues. CDR3 protein: CASSLFGRGGNEQFF. CDR3 nucleotides: TGTGCCAGCAGTCTGTTCGGGAGAGGAGGCAATGAGCAGTTCTTC.

This chain connects TRBV6-4 to TRBJ1-5; D is perhaps TRBD1 (5 bases). V was shortened by 0 bases and J by 4 bases, with 10 bases between the two germline ends. There are 15 residues in the CDR3. Germline V gene sequence: CDR1 MRHNA, CDR2 SNTAGT. Here the CDR3 DNA reads TGTGCCAGCAGTGACTCGGCGGGGGGGAATCAGCCCCAGCATTTT. Translated: CASSDSAGGNQPQHF.

This clone came up once. This rearrangement joins TRBV27 to TRBJ1-5, with unresolved D. The V gene lost 4 bases and the J gene lost 4 bases, with 8 bases spanning the gap. Looked up from germline, CDR1 is MNHEY and CDR2 is SMNVEV (reference sequence). The CDR3 length is 13 residues. CDR3 sequence: CASSSLVNQPQHF. DNA of the CDR3: TGTGCCAGCAGTTCCCTGGTTAATCAGCCCCAGCATTTT.

Only a few counts were recorded for this clone. The chain couples TRBV7-3 to TRBJ2-2; D is unclear. Trimming shortened V by 5 bases and J by 0 bases, and 7 bases separated the two germline ends. The CDR3 contains 14 residues. Germline V gene data show CDR1 as SGHTA and CDR2 as FQGTGA. CDR3 sequence (DNA): TGTGCCAGCAGCATGGGAACGAACACCGGGGAGCTGTTTTTT. Encoded protein: CASSMGTNTGELFF.